Sequencing of this TCR beta chain was carried out in a study of cytomegalovirus exposure and HLA in healthy donors. The V gene lost 4 bases and the J gene lost 5 bases, with 12 bases spanning the gap. Germline values: CDR1 SGHDT, CDR2 YYEEEE. The CDR3 spans 13 residues. Study-level results: A few of the chains that were CMV-associated were confirmed in vitro to be specific for CMV antigens. Sequence variants that were highly shared formed a cluster that was likely a sequencing artifact. Earlier analysis found most TCR beta V segments productive about 87% or about 30% of the time. The classifier, whose performance was assessed in both the original and validation cohorts, reportedly diagnosed cytomegalovirus status with high specificity and sensitivity.

Note on this clone: Its antigen is not known.

PCR primers comprised 60 Vbeta and 13 Jbeta primers. Generated by immunoSEQ multiplex PCR, the TCRdb table keeps only in-frame clones and is missing some. Among 65,000 or so clones listed, 60% to 65% were seen once. Sample: PBMCs. This sequence originates from a man aged 25-45 years in good health and CMV-seronegative. The rearrangement links TRBV5-6 to TRBJ2-5; D unclear. DNA of the CDR3: TGTGCCAGCAGCCCCCCCGGGTCGGAGACCCAGTACTTC. As protein: CASSPPGSETQYF.